This TCR beta chain was captured by sequencing in a study of T cell responses to AZD1222 COVID-19 vaccine. V was pared by 0 bases and J by 4 bases, with 7 bases between. CDR1 and CDR2 (germline): SGHRS, YFSETQ. The CDR3 sequence is 14 residues long. Assay used: immunoSEQ multiplex PCR; TCRdb lists only in-frame clones, some missing. The sample has 100,000 to 120,000 clones; 85% to 95% are singletons. This rearrangement joins TRBV5-1 to TRBJ1-4, with D unclear. Sequencing used peripheral blood, obtained on day 0 of AZD1222 vaccination. The receptor comes from an adult in good health. CDR3 amino acids: CASSLERINEKLFF. The CDR3 DNA reads as TGCGCCAGCAGCTTGGAAAGGATTAATGAAAAACTGTTTTTT. The full variable domain, with the rest looked up from reference TRBV5-1 and TRBJ1-4, is KAGVTQTPRYLIKTRGQQVTLSCSPISGHRSVSWYQQTPGQGLQFLFEYFSETQRNKGNFPGRFSGRQFSNSRSEMNVSTLELGDSALYLCASSLERINEKLFFGSGTQLSVL.